One and the same sample provided the 18 T cell receptor beta chains below, sequenced in a study of shared clonotypes between healthy human individuals. CD45RO-negative CD8 cells positively selected for CCR7 made up the naive population, which excluded terminally differentiated effector memory CD45RA+ cells. Assay used: immunoSEQ multiplex PCR; TCRdb lists only in-frame clones, some missing. The table includes 650,000 to 800,000 clones, roughly 94% detected once. The source material was naive CD8+ T cells sorted from blood. The receptor set was obtained from a young man in good health.

The chain is built from TRBV7-8 and TRBJ2-7, with 9 bases matching TRBD1. Looked up from germline, CDR1 is SGHVS and CDR2 is FQNEAQ. This CDR3 has 18 amino acids. Losses at the gene ends were 5 bases for V and 3 bases for J; bases not matched to a gene: 17. The CDR3 loop is CASSTRTGEISAIYEQYF. The CDR3 DNA sequence: TGTGCCAGCAGCACAAGGACAGGGGAAATCTCCGCTATCTACGAGCAGTACTTC.

The V gene is TRBV10-2, the J gene TRBJ1-5; a weak D match, TRBD1 (6 bases). CDR3 length equals 13 residues. Deletions cut 8 bases from V and 5 bases from J, with 13 bases between. Germline values: CDR1 WSHSY, CDR2 SAAADI. For the CDR3, the DNA is TGCGCCAGCCAAGAACAGGGCTATCAGCCCCAGCATTTT. Translation: CASQEQGYQPQHF.

V is TRBV6-5 and J is TRBJ2-1; D not resolved. V lost 10 bases and J lost 4, with 20 bases in between. The CDR3 consists of 15 residues. Germline CDR1 is MNHEY and CDR2 is SVGAGI. CDR3 protein: CATRRWNTEYNEQFF. DNA for the CDR3: TGTGCCACCCGCCGGTGGAACACAGAGTACAATGAGCAGTTCTTC.

The gene calls are TRBV9 and TRBJ2-3; 8 bases match TRBD1. This CDR3 region has 14 residues. Germline V lookup: CDR1 SGDLS, CDR2 YYNGEE. Trimming at V came to 3 bases and at J to 4 bases, leaving 4 bases not matched to a gene. CDR3 sequence: CASSEDRVADTQYF. In DNA, the CDR3 is TGTGCCAGCAGCGAGGACAGGGTGGCAGATACGCAGTATTTT.

V gene TRBV15 combines with J gene TRBJ2-7; tentatively, D is TRBD1 or TRBD2 (6 bases each). This CDR3 contains 16 residues. Germline CDR1 is LNHNV and CDR2 is YYDKDF (reference sequence). Trimming removed 4 bases at V and 5 bases at J, with 21 bases between. CDR3 amino acids: CATSKGRDTDGDEQYF. CDR3 nucleotides: TGTGCCACCAGCAAGGGGCGGGACACGGACGGGGACGAGCAGTACTTC.

The V call is TRBV15, the J call TRBJ2-5; the match to TRBD2 covers 7 bases. V lost 5 bases to trimming and J lost 5 bases; unmatched junction nucleotides: 20. The germline gives CDR1 LNHNV, CDR2 YYDKDF (reference sequence). CDR3 length equals 18 residues. The CDR3 DNA follows: TGTGCCACCAGCGGACGACCAACCGGGACTACGGGCCGGGAGACCCAGTACTTC. It specifies CATSGRPTGTTGRETQYF.

The J gene is TRBJ2-7, the V gene TRBV9; 8 bases fit TRBD1. Germline CDR1 SGDLS, CDR2 YYNGEE. V shed 4 bases, J shed 2 bases, and the junction held 5 bases outside the gene matches. This CDR3 has 14 amino acids. CDR3 sequence reads: CASSPSDRAYEQYF. CDR3 DNA sequence: TGTGCCAGCAGCCCCTCGGACAGGGCCTACGAGCAGTACTTC.

V and J are TRBV9 and TRBJ2-5; 7 nucleotides match TRBD2. Germline assignment: CDR1 SGDLS and CDR2 YYNGEE. Trimming at V came to 0 bases and at J to 1 base, leaving 6 bases not matched to a gene. The CDR3 has 16 residues. The CDR3 DNA reads TGTGCCAGCAGCGTAGAGGCGGGAGCTCCCCAAGAGACCCAGTACTTC. Its protein is CASSVEAGAPQETQYF. Drawing the rest from reference TRBV9 and TRBJ2-5, the complete variable domain is DSGVTQTPKHLITATGQRVTLRCSPRSGDLSVYWYQQSLDQGLQFLIQYYNGEERAKGNILERFSAQQFPDLHSELNLSSLELGDSALYFCASSVEAGAPQETQYFGPGTRLLVL.

This chain links TRBV27 with TRBJ1-2; D perhaps matches TRBD1 (6 bases). This CDR3 has 16 amino acids. CDR1 MNHEY and CDR2 SMNVEV come from the germline V gene (reference sequence). Trimming took off 5 bases at V and 0 bases at J, with 16 bases between the two ends. CDR3 sequence (DNA): TGTGCCAGCAGTGTCTCCGGGACACCCCCTAACTATGGCTACACCTTC. Protein: CASSVSGTPPNYGYTF.

The rearrangement links TRBV4-1 to TRBJ2-7, with 7 bases fitting TRBD2. V shed 3 bases and J 1 base; nucleotides not matched to a gene: 6. Looked up from germline, CDR1 is MGHRA and CDR2 is YSYEKL. The CDR3 is 15 residues long. As DNA, the CDR3 is TGCGCCAGCAGCCAGGGCGGGGGAGCTTCCTACGAGCAGTACTTC. Protein sequence: CASSQGGGASYEQYF.

V is TRBV13 and J is TRBJ1-5, with TRBD1 as a possible D gene (5 bases). Germline values: CDR1 PRHDT, CDR2 FYEKMQ (reference sequence). The CDR3 extends over 14 amino acids. Deletions cut 5 bases from V and 9 bases from J, with 17 bases between. The CDR3 reads CASSVRDGDWPQHF. The CDR3 coding sequence is TGTGCCAGCAGCGTCCGGGACGGGGATTGGCCCCAGCATTTT.

V and J are TRBV9 and TRBJ2-5, with 12 bases lining up with TRBD2. Germline CDR1 is SGDLS and CDR2 is YYNGEE. This CDR3 region has 15 residues. The V segment lost 0 bases and the J segment 4 bases; nucleotides outside the gene matches: 1. The CDR3 spells CASSVALAGGETQYF. The CDR3 nucleotides read TGTGCCAGCAGCGTAGCACTAGCGGGAGGAGAGACCCAGTACTTC. Complete variable domain (other parts from reference TRBV9 and TRBJ2-5): DSGVTQTPKHLITATGQRVTLRCSPRSGDLSVYWYQQSLDQGLQFLIQYYNGEERAKGNILERFSAQQFPDLHSELNLSSLELGDSALYFCASSVALAGGETQYFGPGTRLLVL.

The chain recombines TRBV29-1 with TRBJ1-1; D unresolved. This CDR3 is 11 amino acids long. V shed 4 bases and J shed 5 bases, with 8 bases lying between them. From germline, CDR1 is SQVTM and CDR2 ANQGSEA. The CDR3 DNA reads as TGCAGCGTTGTTACGGGAACTGAAGCTTTCTTT. Amino acid sequence: CSVVTGTEAFF.

This sequence joins TRBV27 and TRBJ2-5, with 10 nucleotides matching TRBD2. This CDR3 comprises 18 residues. The germline gives CDR1 MNHEY, CDR2 SMNVEV (reference sequence). V was clipped by 5 bases and J by 2 bases; unmatched bases: 14. The CDR3 sequence is CASSDTSGTPFRQETQYF. The CDR3, as DNA: TGTGCCAGCAGTGATACTAGCGGGACACCCTTCCGACAAGAGACCCAGTACTTC.

Regarding this clone: This same CDR3 is encoded by further DNA sequences in the sample. This chain joins TRBV28 and TRBJ1-2; D is unclear. V dropped 2 bases and J dropped 3 bases, with 1 base sitting between them. The CDR3 runs to 11 residues. CDR1 and CDR2 from the germline V gene are MDHEN and SYDVKM. The CDR3 spells CASSLHYGYTF. The CDR3 bases are TGTGCCAGCAGTTTACACTATGGCTACACCTTC.

The chain employs TRBV27 and TRBJ2-1; no definite D call. Trimming left V 5 bases short and J 6 bases short, with 26 bases between. The CDR3 is 18 residues long. The germline V gene has CDR1 MNHEY and CDR2 SMNVEV (reference sequence). DNA for the CDR3: TGTGCCAGCAGTCCCACTCCGCAGACCTATATGGGGATCAATGAGCAGTTCTTC. This sequence encodes CASSPTPQTYMGINEQFF.

The chain couples TRBV2 to TRBJ2-7; 7 positions match TRBD2. There are 14 residues in the CDR3. J was trimmed by 5 bases and V by 8 bases; bases with no gene match: 12. Per germline, CDR1 SNHLY and CDR2 FYNNEI. CDR3 nucleotide sequence: TGTGCCAGCGGACTAGGCGGGAGTTTACACGAGCAGTACTTC. Protein sequence: CASGLGGSLHEQYF.

The chain recombines TRBV27 with TRBJ2-1, with 9 bases fitting TRBD2. The V segment lost 7 bases and the J segment 8 bases; nucleotides outside the gene matches: 12. The germline V gene has CDR1 MNHEY and CDR2 SMNVEV (reference sequence). This CDR3 has 15 amino acids. CDR3: CASTLGAGGADEQFF. The DNA for the CDR3 is TGTGCCAGCACCCTGGGAGCGGGAGGTGCTGATGAGCAGTTCTTC.